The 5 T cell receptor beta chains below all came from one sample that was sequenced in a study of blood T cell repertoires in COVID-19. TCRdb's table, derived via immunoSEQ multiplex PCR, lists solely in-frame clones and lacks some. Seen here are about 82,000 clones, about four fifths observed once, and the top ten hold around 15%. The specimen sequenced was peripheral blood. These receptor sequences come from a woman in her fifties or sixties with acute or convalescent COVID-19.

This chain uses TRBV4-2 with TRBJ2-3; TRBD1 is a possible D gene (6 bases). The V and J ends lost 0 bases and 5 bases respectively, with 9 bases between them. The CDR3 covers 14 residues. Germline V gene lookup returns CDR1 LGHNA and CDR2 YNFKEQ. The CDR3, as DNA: TGTGCCAGCAGCCAAGATAGGGGGTTAGATACGCAGTATTTT. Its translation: CASSQDRGLDTQYF.

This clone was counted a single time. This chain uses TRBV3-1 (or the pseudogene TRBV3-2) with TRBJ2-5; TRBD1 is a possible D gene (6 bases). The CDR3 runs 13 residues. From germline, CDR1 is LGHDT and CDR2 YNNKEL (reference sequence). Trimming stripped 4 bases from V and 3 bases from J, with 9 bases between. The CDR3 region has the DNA TGTGCCAGCAGCCTACAGGGTGAAGAGACCCAGTACTTC. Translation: CASSLQGEETQYF.

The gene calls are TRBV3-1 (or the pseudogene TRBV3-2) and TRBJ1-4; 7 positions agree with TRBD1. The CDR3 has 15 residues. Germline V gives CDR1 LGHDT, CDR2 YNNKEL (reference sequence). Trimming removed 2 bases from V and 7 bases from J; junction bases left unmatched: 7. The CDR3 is CASSQRQGGIEKLFF. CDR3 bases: TGTGCCAGCAGCCAAAGACAGGGCGGGATTGAAAAACTGTTTTTT.

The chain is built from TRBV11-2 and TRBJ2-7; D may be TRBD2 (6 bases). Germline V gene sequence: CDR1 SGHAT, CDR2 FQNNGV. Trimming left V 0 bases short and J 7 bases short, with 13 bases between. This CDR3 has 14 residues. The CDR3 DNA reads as TGTGCCAGCAGCTTAGATGGGTCCCGGGGGGAGCAGTACTTC. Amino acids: CASSLDGSRGEQYF.

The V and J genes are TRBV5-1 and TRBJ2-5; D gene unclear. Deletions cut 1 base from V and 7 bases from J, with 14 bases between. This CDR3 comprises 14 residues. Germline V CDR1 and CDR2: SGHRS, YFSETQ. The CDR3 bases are TGCGCCAGCAGCTTGACCCAAGGAGATGGGACCCAGTACTTC. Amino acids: CASSLTQGDGTQYF.